This is a list of T cell receptor beta chains from one sample in a study of blood T cell repertoires in COVID-19. Generated by immunoSEQ multiplex PCR, the TCRdb table keeps only in-frame clones and is missing some. The data show some 43,000 clones, with about 81% seen just once and roughly 4.4% held by the top ten. Sample: peripheral blood. The receptors shown here come from a man aged 45-65 years with active COVID-19. CDR3s include the opening cysteine and the closing phenylalanine or tryptophan. Fields, in order: D gene, V gene, J gene, clone size, CDR3 protein, CDR3 DNA. A D gene is named only where the DNA matches it firmly. A row's size may be missing; if present it is once, few, many or a size class.

TRBD2,TRBV18,TRBJ2-1,.,CASSPPGLAGGVNEQFF,TGTGCCAGCTCACCCCCGGGACTAGCGGGGGGGGTCAATGAGCAGTTCTTC
.,TRBV24-1,TRBJ2-2,.,CATSDQDTGELFF,TGTGCCACCAGTGATCAGGACACCGGGGAGCTGTTTTTT
.,TRBV5-8,TRBJ1-3,.,CASSLGGFNSGNTIYF,TGTGCCAGCAGCTTGGGCGGATTCAACTCTGGAAACACCATATATTTT
.,TRBV5-6,TRBJ2-2,.,CASSPTSGSMYTGELFF,TGTGCCAGCAGCCCGACCTCCGGGAGCATGTACACCGGGGAGCTGTTTTTT
TRBD1,TRBV11-3,TRBJ1-1,.,CASSLERGDRGPGRPMNTEAFF,TGTGCCAGCAGCTTAGAGAGGGGGGACAGGGGGCCAGGGAGACCCATGAACACTGAAGCTTTCTTT
.,TRBV13,TRBJ2-7,.,CASSRTDAYEQYF,TGTGCCAGCAGTCGGACAGATGCCTACGAGCAGTACTTC
.,TRBV7-2,TRBJ2-5,few,CASSLDSQETQYF,TGTGCCAGCAGCTTAGATAGCCAAGAGACCCAGTACTTC
.,TRBV5-5,TRBJ1-1,.,CASSLYFLNTEAFF,TGTGCCAGCAGCTTGTACTTTCTGAACACTGAAGCTTTCTTT
.,TRBV7-2,TRBJ2-7,.,CASSLGPDSSYEQYF,TGTGCCAGCAGCTTAGGCCCGGACAGCTCCTACGAGCAGTACTTC
.,TRBV3-1/TRBV3-2,TRBJ2-7,.,CASSSRWETSYEQYF,TGTGCCAGCAGCTCCCGGTGGGAGACTAGCTACGAGCAGTACTTC
.,TRBV18,TRBJ2-7,.,CASSPYVSSYEQYF,TGTGCCAGCTCACCCTACGTTAGCTCCTACGAGCAGTACTTC
.,TRBV5-1,TRBJ2-1,.,CASSLDNSYNEQFF,TGCGCCAGCAGCTTGGACAACTCCTACAATGAGCAGTTCTTC
.,TRBV7-2,TRBJ1-2,.,CASSSREGYTF,TGTGCCAGCAGCTCCAGGGAAGGCTACACCTTC
.,TRBV27,TRBJ2-7,.,CASGLVPAYEQYF,TGTGCCAGCGGCCTAGTCCCCGCCTACGAGCAGTACTTC
.,TRBV19,TRBJ2-3,.,CASSIGPGKGSDTQYF,TGTGCCAGTAGTATAGGTCCAGGGAAGGGCTCAGATACGCAGTATTTT
TRBD1,TRBV13,TRBJ2-2,.,CASSRHRGENTGELFF,TGTGCCAGCAGCCGGCACAGGGGCGAGAACACCGGGGAGCTGTTTTTT
TRBD1,TRBV5-6,TRBJ2-7,.,CASSVSWVGTGFYEQYF,TGTGCCAGCAGCGTGAGTTGGGTCGGGACAGGCTTCTACGAGCAGTACTTC
.,TRBV6-1,TRBJ1-6,.,CASSEARRLNSPLHF,TGTGCCAGCAGTGAAGCCCGGAGATTAAATTCACCCCTCCACTTT
.,TRBV4-3,TRBJ1-2,.,CASSQETGWVYGYTF,TGCGCCAGCAGCCAAGAAACAGGGTGGGTCTATGGCTACACCTTC
.,TRBV27,TRBJ1-3,.,CASSSTTGSSGNTIYF,TGTGCCAGCAGTTCAACGACCGGGAGCTCTGGAAACACCATATATTTT
.,TRBV27,TRBJ1-1,few,CASSLSGGTEAFF,TGTGCCAGCAGTTTATCGGGGGGCACTGAAGCTTTCTTT
.,TRBV12-3/TRBV12-4,TRBJ1-2,.,CASSPQNRDDYTF,TGTGCCAGCAGTCCCCAGAACAGGGATGACTACACCTTC
TRBD2,TRBV7-2,TRBJ2-3,.,CASSGRTSGVVDTQYF,TGTGCCAGCAGCGGACGGACTAGCGGGGTTGTAGATACGCAGTATTTT
TRBD1,TRBV12-5,TRBJ1-1,.,CASGLYPGGENTEAFF,TGTGCTAGTGGTTTGTACCCAGGGGGCGAGAACACTGAAGCTTTCTTT
TRBD1,TRBV19,TRBJ1-4,once,CASSSTGGNEKLFF,TGTGCCAGTAGTTCGACAGGGGGTAATGAAAAACTGTTTTTT
TRBD2,TRBV29-1,TRBJ2-1,.,CSARLAGKSYNEQFF,TGCAGCGCCCGACTAGCGGGGAAGTCCTACAATGAGCAGTTCTTC
.,TRBV18,TRBJ2-1,.,CASSPPNQVYNEQFF,TGTGCCAGCTCACCACCCAACCAGGTCTACAATGAGCAGTTCTTC
.,TRBV11-2,TRBJ2-7,.,CASSFPGIYEQYF,TGTGCCAGCAGCTTCCCCGGGATCTACGAGCAGTACTTC
TRBD1,TRBV5-4,TRBJ2-3,once,CASSQGADTQYF,TGTGCCAGCAGCCAGGGGGCAGATACGCAGTATTTT
TRBD2,TRBV7-9,TRBJ2-7,.,CASSLESYGVGGNYEQYF,TGTGCCAGCAGCTTAGAATCCTACGGCGTCGGGGGGAACTACGAGCAGTACTTC
.,TRBV21-1,TRBJ2-7,.,CASSRGAGVGRSSYEQYF,TGTGCCAGCTCACGGGGAGCGGGGGTGGGAAGGAGCTCCTACGAGCAGTACTTC
TRBD1,TRBV24-1,TRBJ1-6,.,CATSDPSLNLQGRNSPLHF,TGTGCCACCAGTGATCCTTCATTAAACTTACAGGGGAGGAATTCACCCCTCCACTTT
.,TRBV10-3,TRBJ1-2,once,CAISDPDRNYGYTF,TGTGCCATCAGTGACCCTGACAGGAACTATGGCTACACCTTC
TRBD1,TRBV5-6,TRBJ2-2,.,CASGDRFITGELFF,TGTGCCAGTGGGGACAGGTTCATCACCGGGGAGCTGTTTTTT
TRBD1,TRBV27,TRBJ2-7,.,CASSPGTGGYEQYF,TGTGCCAGCAGTCCCGGGACAGGGGGCTACGAGCAGTACTTC
.,TRBV2,TRBJ2-5,.,CASSNRPETQYF,TGTGCCAGCAGCAACAGGCCGGAGACCCAGTACTTC
TRBD1,TRBV2,TRBJ2-5,few,CASSERDRQETQYF,TGTGCCAGCAGTGAAAGGGACAGGCAAGAGACCCAGTACTTC
.,TRBV13,TRBJ2-1,.,CASSIGTPSYNEQFF,TGTGCCAGCAGCATTGGGACTCCCTCCTACAATGAGCAGTTCTTC
TRBD1,TRBV12-5,TRBJ2-3,.,CASGPSTGMRTDTQYF,TGTGCTAGTGGTCCTTCGACAGGGATGAGGACAGATACGCAGTATTTT
TRBD1,TRBV5-1,TRBJ1-4,.,CASSLGRGLEKLFF,TGCGCCAGCAGCTTGGGAAGGGGGCTCGAAAAACTGTTTTTT
.,TRBV5-1,TRBJ1-1,.,CASSLDWVGGNTEAFF,TGCGCCAGCAGCTTGGACTGGGTCGGGGGGAACACTGAAGCTTTCTTT
TRBD1,TRBV10-3,TRBJ2-7,once,CAIRQGSGNYEQYF,TGTGCCATCCGACAGGGCTCAGGAAACTACGAGCAGTACTTC
.,TRBV4-1,TRBJ2-1,.,CASSHETAFSYNEQFF,TGCGCCAGCAGCCACGAGACAGCGTTCTCCTACAATGAGCAGTTCTTC
.,TRBV24-1,TRBJ1-3,.,CATSDSAGPSGNTIYF,TGTGCCACCAGTGATTCGGCAGGGCCCTCTGGAAACACCATATATTTT
.,TRBV28,TRBJ1-2,.,CASEDINGYTF,TGTGCCAGCGAAGACATAAATGGCTACACCTTC
.,TRBV6-4,TRBJ1-6,.,CASSDSRSYNSPLHF,TGTGCCAGCAGTGACTCGAGGTCCTATAATTCACCCCTCCACTTT
.,TRBV28,TRBJ2-1,once,CASSQGSLFNEQFF,TGTGCCAGCAGTCAAGGTAGCTTGTTCAATGAGCAGTTCTTC
.,TRBV29-1,TRBJ2-7,.,CSVELADPYEQYF,TGCAGCGTTGAACTAGCAGATCCCTACGAGCAGTACTTC
.,TRBV5-1,TRBJ1-2,.,CASSNQGNYGYTF,TGCGCCAGCAGCAATCAGGGCAACTATGGCTACACCTTC
TRBD2,TRBV5-5,TRBJ2-1,.,CASSQDLRGGYNEQFF,TGTGCCAGCAGCCAGGACTTGCGGGGGGGCTACAATGAGCAGTTCTTC
TRBD1,TRBV28,TRBJ1-6,.,CASSGGQSYTSPLHF,TGTGCCAGCAGTGGGGGACAGAGCTATACTTCACCCCTCCACTTT
TRBD1,TRBV7-9,TRBJ2-7,.,CASSGYGTGEHEQYF,TGTGCCAGCAGCGGTTACGGGACAGGGGAGCACGAGCAGTACTTC
TRBD2,TRBV6-4,TRBJ2-1,.,CASSVERGRYNEQFF,TGTGCCAGCAGTGTGGAGCGGGGACGCTACAATGAGCAGTTCTTC
.,TRBV2,TRBJ1-5,.,CASKLGGLQPQHF,TGTGCCAGCAAACTCGGGGGGCTTCAGCCCCAGCATTTT
.,TRBV2,TRBJ2-1,once,CASSVLRSYNEQFF,TGTGCCAGCAGTGTCCTCCGCTCCTACAATGAGCAGTTCTTC